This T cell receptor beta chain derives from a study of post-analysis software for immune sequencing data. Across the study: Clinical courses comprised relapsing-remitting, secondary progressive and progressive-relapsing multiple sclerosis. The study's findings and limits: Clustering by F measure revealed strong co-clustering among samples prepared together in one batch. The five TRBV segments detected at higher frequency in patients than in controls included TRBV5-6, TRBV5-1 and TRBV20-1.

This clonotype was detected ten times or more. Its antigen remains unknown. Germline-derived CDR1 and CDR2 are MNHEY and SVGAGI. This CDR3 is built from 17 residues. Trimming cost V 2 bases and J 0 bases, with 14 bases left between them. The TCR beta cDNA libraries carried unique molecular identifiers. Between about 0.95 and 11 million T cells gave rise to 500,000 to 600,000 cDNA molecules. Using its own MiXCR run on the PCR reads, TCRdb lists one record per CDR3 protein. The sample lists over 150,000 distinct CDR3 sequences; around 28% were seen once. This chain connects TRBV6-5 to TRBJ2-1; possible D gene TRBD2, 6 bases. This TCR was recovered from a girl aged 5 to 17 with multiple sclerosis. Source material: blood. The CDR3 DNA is TGTGCCAGCAGTTACGGGGAGCCCGGGAGCTCCTACAATGAGCAGTTCTTC. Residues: CASSYGEPGSSYNEQFF.